Following are 24 T cell receptor beta chains from one sample sequenced in a study of blood T cell repertoires in COVID-19. Profiled with immunoSEQ multiplex PCR; TCRdb holds only in-frame clones, not every one. The profile shows roughly 410,000 clones, around 87% of them singletons. The sample taken for sequencing was peripheral blood. These receptors were collected from a woman aged 60-75 years with COVID-19, enrolled during active disease.

The gene calls are TRBV5-1 and TRBJ2-5, with TRBD2 as a possible D gene (5 bases). Per the germline V gene, CDR1 is SGHRS and CDR2 is YFSETQ. This CDR3 region has 14 residues. Trimming cost V 2 bases and J 5 bases, with 13 bases left between them. CDR3 in amino acids: CASSLGLVQETQYF. The CDR3, as DNA: TGCGCCAGCAGCTTAGGACTGGTTCAGGAGACCCAGTACTTC.

This chain uses TRBV7-8 with TRBJ1-5, with a tentative D call TRBD1 (5 bases). Trimming removed 0 bases from V and 2 bases from J, with 5 bases in between. Germline CDR1 is SGHVS and CDR2 is FQNEAQ. CDR3 length: 14 amino acids. CDR3 protein: CASSLAGGNQPQHF. DNA for the CDR3: TGTGCCAGCAGCTTAGCAGGGGGCAATCAGCCCCAGCATTTT.

The gene calls are TRBV6-1 and TRBJ1-3; the D gene is possibly TRBD1 (5 bases). Trimming cost V 3 bases and J 4 bases, with 10 bases left between them. The CDR3 is 14 residues long. CDR1 and CDR2 from the germline V gene are MNHNS and SASEGT. The CDR3 protein is CASSDGGAGNTIYF. In nucleotides, the CDR3 is TGTGCCAGCAGTGACGGAGGGGCCGGAAACACCATATATTTT.

The chain employs TRBV18 and TRBJ1-1; a possible D gene is TRBD1 (5 bases). The CDR3 spans 14 residues. Trimming shortened V by 3 bases and J by 1 base, and 9 bases separated the two germline ends. The germline CDR1 and CDR2 sequences are KGHSH and LQKENI. The CDR3 DNA reads TGTGCCAGCTCACCGACAGCCCAGAACACTGAAGCTTTCTTT. Its protein is CASSPTAQNTEAFF.

The chain links TRBV4-1 to TRBJ1-2, with 9 bases lining up with TRBD1. Germline V gene sequence: CDR1 MGHRA, CDR2 YSYEKL. CDR3 size: 15 residues. V lost 3 bases and J lost 4; bases outside the gene matches: 6. For the CDR3, the DNA is TGCGCCAGCAGCCAGGAGGGACAGGGAGGCTATGGCTACACCTTC. Protein product: CASSQEGQGGYGYTF.

In DNA form, the CDR3 reads TGTGCCAGCAGTGGACAAAACACCGGGGAGCTGTTTTTT. Its translation: CASSGQNTGELFF. The chain recombines TRBV25-1 with TRBJ2-2; no clear D. Trimming shortened V by 4 bases and J by 2 bases, and 5 bases separated the two germline ends. From germline, CDR1 is MGHDK and CDR2 SYGVNS. The CDR3 has 13 amino acids.

The chain uses TRBV5-1 and TRBJ1-1, with 7 bases identical to TRBD1. This CDR3 has 14 residues. Germline CDR1 and CDR2: SGHRS and YFSETQ. V was clipped by 4 bases and J by 1 base; unmatched bases: 4. CDR3 sequence reads: CASSPNRGNTEAFF. The CDR3 bases are TGCGCCAGCAGCCCAAACAGGGGGAACACTGAAGCTTTCTTT. Combining the CDR3 with reference TRBV5-1 and TRBJ1-1 gives the whole variable domain KAGVTQTPRYLIKTRGQQVTLSCSPISGHRSVSWYQQTPGQGLQFLFEYFSETQRNKGNFPGRFSGRQFSNSRSEMNVSTLELGDSALYLCASSPNRGNTEAFFGQGTRLTVV.

The chain recombines TRBV6-5 with TRBJ2-7; 7 positions agree with TRBD1. After removal of 7 bases from V and 5 bases from J, the junction contained 14 bases not matched to a gene. CDR1 and CDR2 from the germline V gene are MNHEY and SVGAGI. There are 15 residues in the CDR3. For the CDR3, the DNA is TGTGCCAGCACCGAAAGGGACAGCCCAGGGGACGAGCAGTACTTC. Translated: CASTERDSPGDEQYF.

At least ten counts were recorded for this clone. The rearrangement links TRBV6-5 to TRBJ2-7, with 7 nucleotides matching TRBD2. Germline trimming cut 2 bases from V and 4 bases from J; bases unmatched to any gene: 5. The germline gives CDR1 MNHEY, CDR2 SVGAGI. CDR3 length: 14 residues. This chain's CDR3 is CASSYGEGSYEQYF. CDR3 DNA sequence: TGTGCCAGCAGTTACGGGGAGGGCAGTTACGAGCAGTACTTC.

The chain combines TRBV5-6 with TRBJ1-6; D is possibly TRBD1 (6 bases). Deletions cut 8 bases from V and 8 bases from J, with 20 bases between. The germline CDR1 and CDR2 sequences are SGHDT and YYEEEE. The CDR3 consists of 15 residues. CDR3 loop: CASRGRGKMYSPLHF. The CDR3 bases are TGTGCCAGTCGGGGCAGGGGAAAGATGTATTCACCCCTCCACTTT.

The chain carries TRBV27 and TRBJ1-3, with D unclear. The V gene lost 5 bases and the J gene lost 0 bases, with 5 bases spanning the gap. Per the germline V gene, CDR1 is MNHEY and CDR2 is SMNVEV (reference sequence). There are 13 residues in the CDR3. The CDR3 protein is CASSTASGNTIYF. DNA for the CDR3: TGTGCCAGCAGTACAGCCTCTGGAAACACCATATATTTT.

J is TRBJ1-2 and V is TRBV7-8; tentatively, D is TRBD1 (5 bases). The germline gives CDR1 SGHVS, CDR2 FQNEAQ. The CDR3 spans 15 residues. V was shortened by 2 bases and J by 8 bases, with 18 bases between the two germline ends. CDR3 loop: CASSLRREGRVGYTF. The CDR3 DNA reads as TGTGCCAGCAGCTTAAGGAGGGAGGGGCGCGTAGGCTACACCTTC.

V and J are TRBV2 and TRBJ1-2, with D tentatively TRBD1 (6 bases). The V and J ends lost 6 bases and 5 bases respectively, with 10 bases between them. The CDR3 sequence is 12 residues long. Germline assignment: CDR1 SNHLY and CDR2 FYNNEI. Here the CDR3 reads CASRDSPYGYTF. Written as DNA, the CDR3 is TGTGCCAGCAGGGACAGCCCTTATGGCTACACCTTC.

This clone was found a few times. The J gene is TRBJ2-2, the V gene TRBV6-1, with D tentatively TRBD1 (5 bases). The V gene lost 3 bases and the J gene lost 5 bases, with 7 bases spanning the gap. The CDR3 contains 13 residues. Germline CDR1 reads MNHNS; CDR2 reads SASEGT. The CDR3 is CASSEGRTGELFF. CDR3 nucleotides: TGTGCCAGCAGTGAGGGGCGGACCGGGGAGCTGTTTTTT.

Notes on this clone: A junction end diverges from the germline sequence, so it may reflect a read error. The rearrangement joins TRBV30 to TRBJ1-2; 7 nucleotides match TRBD1. The CDR3 runs 16 residues. From germline, CDR1 is GTSNPN and CDR2 SVGIG (reference sequence). The CDR3 reads CAWSVGPDRVNYDYTF. Written as DNA, the CDR3 is TGTGCCTGGAGTGTAGGCCCCGACAGGGTTAACTATGACTACACCTTC.

The chain links TRBV5-1 to TRBJ2-7; the match to TRBD2 covers 7 bases. Unmatched junction bases numbered 13, after V lost 4 bases and J lost 3 bases. Germline loops: CDR1 SGHRS, CDR2 YFSETQ. The CDR3 spans 16 residues. The CDR3 DNA follows: TGCGCCAGCAGCCGCGGCCCCGCCCCGGGAGGCTACGAGCAGTACTTC. Protein product: CASSRGPAPGGYEQYF.

This chain connects TRBV15 to TRBJ1-2; D might be TRBD1 (6 bases). V lost 0 bases and J lost 8, with 13 bases in between. This CDR3 comprises 14 residues. CDR1 LNHNV and CDR2 YYDKDF come from the germline V gene (reference sequence). The CDR3 sequence: CATSRDVGATGYTF. The CDR3 DNA follows: TGTGCCACCAGCAGAGATGTGGGGGCGACCGGCTACACCTTC.

V is TRBV28 and J is TRBJ1-2; D not certain. The CDR3 is 13 amino acids. Germline V gene data show CDR1 as MDHEN and CDR2 as SYDVKM. V was shortened by 5 bases and J by 8 bases, with 15 bases between the two germline ends. The CDR3 DNA sequence: TGTGCCAGCAGTACCCCGATCCCCGGGGGCTACACCTTC. Protein: CASSTPIPGGYTF.

The V call is TRBV7-9, the J call TRBJ1-1; TRBD1 aligns across 9 bases. Germline lookup yields CDR1 SEHNR and CDR2 FQNEAQ (reference sequence). The CDR3 extends over 13 amino acids. V gave up 8 bases and J gave up 4 bases; unmatched junction bases: 5. The CDR3 reads CASGETGGTEAFF. CDR3 in DNA: TGTGCCAGCGGCGAGACAGGGGGCACTGAAGCTTTCTTT. The full variable domain, rest sourced from reference TRBV7-9 and TRBJ1-1, is DTGVSQNPRHKITKRGQNVTFRCDPISEHNRLYWYRQTLGQGPEFLTYFQNEAQLEKSRLLSDRFSAERPKGSFSTLEIQRTEQGDSAMYLCASGETGGTEAFFGQGTRLTVV.

This chain links TRBV30 with TRBJ1-5, with D unclear. With 1 base removed from V and 0 bases from J, the gap between germline ends came to 7 bases. The CDR3 is 14 residues long. Germline lookup yields CDR1 GTSNPN and CDR2 SVGIG (reference sequence). The CDR3 is CAWSDSNSNQPQHF. The CDR3 DNA sequence: TGTGCCTGGAGTGACTCGAATAGCAATCAGCCCCAGCATTTT.

In this sample, this clone turned up a few times. The chain has TRBV3-1 (or the pseudogene TRBV3-2) and TRBJ1-1, with D possibly being TRBD1 (5 bases). Germline V gene sequence: CDR1 LGHDT, CDR2 YNNKEL (reference sequence). Trimming pared 4 bases from V and 8 bases from J, leaving 17 bases between. The CDR3 totals 14 residues. The CDR3 region is CASSPRSGGVEAFF. The CDR3 DNA follows: TGTGCCAGCAGCCCCAGGTCGGGAGGGGTCGAAGCTTTCTTT.

This CDR3 reads CASKEGLGANTEAFF. Written as DNA, the CDR3 is TGTGCCAGCAAGGAGGGCCTCGGCGCGAACACTGAAGCTTTCTTT. The gene calls are TRBV6-5 and TRBJ1-1; D gene uncertain. Germline V lookup: CDR1 MNHEY, CDR2 SVGAGI. Trimming took 7 bases from V and 1 from J, leaving 16 bases between them. This CDR3 region has 15 residues.

The chain joins TRBV5-6 to TRBJ1-5; 9 bases match TRBD1. V lost 4 bases, J lost 7 bases, and 9 bases stayed unmatched. This CDR3 is built from 15 residues. The germline V gene has CDR1 SGHDT and CDR2 YYEEEE. CDR3 residues: CASSALQGAGQPQHF. CDR3 nucleotides: TGTGCCAGCAGCGCTCTACAGGGGGCCGGGCAGCCCCAGCATTTT.

CDR3 protein: CASSVRDRFQAFF. CDR3 sequence (DNA): TGTGCCAGCAGTGTCCGGGACAGATTTCAAGCTTTCTTT. This rearrangement joins TRBV12-3 or TRBV12-4 to TRBJ1-1; 7 nucleotides agree with TRBD1. With V trimmed by 5 bases and J by 9 bases, 9 bases remained unmatched. The CDR3 has 13 residues.